What follows is one T cell receptor (beta chain) and its context. The ends lost 8 bases at V and 6 bases at J; junction bases unmatched: 9. The CDR3 contains 13 residues. This sample was taken from a study of molecular identifiers for immune sequencing clone quantification. Bulk TCR libraries used previously described methods and listed TCR primers. TCRdb independently ran MiXCR on the PCR reads; one entry per CDR3 protein. Here the sample spans approximately 680,000 distinct CDR3 sequences, less than 30% being singletons. The receptor was isolated from a human donor in good health. Some libraries in this study had Jurkat cell RNA spiked in. The V gene is TRBV12-3 or TRBV12-4, the J gene TRBJ2-7, with 8 positions matching TRBD2. The sample comprised naive CD8+ T cells from blood, with Jurkat cell RNA spiked in. Subset meaning: FACS-sorted CD8+CD4-CCR7+CD45RA+ naive T cells. The DNA for the CDR3 is TGTGCCAGCCGGGTCGGGGGGGGGTCCGAGCAGTACTTC. Its translation: CASRVGGGSEQYF.